This T cell receptor (beta chain) was retrieved from a study of blood T cell repertoires in COVID-19. Overall study: Whether acute or convalescent, the COVID-19 samples came from the United States, Italy and Spain. T cells, B-cell-depleted T cells, or PBMCs supplied cDNA or gDNA.

Trimming cost V 0 bases and J 5 bases; bases outside gene matches: 10. The CDR3 loop spans 15 amino acids. From germline, CDR1 is GTSNPN and CDR2 SVGIG (reference sequence). The authors' processing: Reference gene primers were amplified, and this amplification served to estimate nucleated cell counts. TCRdb's copy holds only in-frame clones and misses some; the assay was immunoSEQ multiplex PCR. That table gives V, J and clone size, and the DNA gave D and trimming. The sample gives fewer than 400,000 clones, around 87% of which show up once; around 2.9% is in the top ten. This TCR derives from a human donor in a cohort sampled during active COVID-19. The V gene is TRBV30, the J gene TRBJ2-7, with TRBD1 matching 7 bases. The sequencing input was peripheral blood. As DNA, the CDR3 is TGTGCCTGGAGTGTACGAGGGGCTCAGGGGGACGAGCAGTACTTC. Residues: CAWSVRGAQGDEQYF. Filled out from reference TRBV30 and TRBJ2-7, the complete variable domain reads SQTIHQWPATLVQPVGSPLSLECTVEGTSNPNLYWYRQAAGRGLQLLFYSVGIGQISSEVPQNLSASRPQDRQFILSSKKLLLSDSGFYLCAWSVRGAQGDEQYFGPGTRLTVT.